This TCR beta chain was captured by sequencing in a study of cytomegalovirus exposure and HLA in healthy donors (dated by TCRdb to 2016 to 2017). With respect to the entire study: In an earlier analysis of some 550 of the donors, about 270 Gb of sequence data and 100 million or so unique TCR beta sequences from about 190 million T cells were reported. The T cell repertoires of around 670 subjects were profiled by immunosequencing and related to cytomegalovirus serostatus. Besides the first cohort of under 700 subjects, a separate validation cohort made up of some 110 different subjects was used. The number of typed donors differed by locus: about 629-630 for A, B, C, DRB1 and DQB1; 500 to 550 for DQA1; 600 to 610 for DPA1; and around 470 for DPB1. Among the approximately 400 genotyped donors, around 79% belonged to the genetic ancestry cluster associated with self-reported Caucasian donors. A later analysis re-examined previously published TCR beta repertoires from just over 650 donors and added high-resolution HLA genotyping to investigate patterns of TCR occurrence. All discovery cohort repertoires had been generated using a single sequencing platform. In a later genetic analysis, genome-wide SNP genotypes for about 55% of the 666 donors were used, and that subset was treated as a discovery cohort. The study aimed to test whether signatures of past pathogen exposure could be identified by cataloging public T cell receptors. Among over 350 genotyped donors of the cohort, an average of around 240,000 unique TCR beta nucleotide sequences were sequenced per donor, roughly 20% of them non-productive. Donor age, sex, ethnicity and CMV serostatus were compiled alongside the repertoire data. Rather than drawing on any new phenotypic data, the later analysis identified candidate immune exposures from TCR beta sequences and the way those sequences occurred across donors. Approximately 330 gigabases of sequencing data and approximately 91 million unique TCR sequences made up an early release that covered approximately 700 HLA-typed donors. HLA typing included class I and class II loci at four-digit resolution. Roughly 5 DR-DQ haplotypes were handled as single units for association and clustering because linkage in the cohort was strong. High-throughput TCR immunosequencing, statistical association of individual TCRs with disease status, and machine learning were combined to predict cytomegalovirus infection status. To decide whether each TCR beta V gene segment behaved as functional or pseudogenic, an earlier analysis of approximately 600 of the donors relied on high-throughput TCR beta sequencing. What the study reported, not specific to this receptor: In a later genetic analysis, fewer N-insertions in productive TCRs were reported among donors in an Asian-associated ancestry cluster than the roughly 700-donor mean. A further reported finding was that TCR beta sequences accurately predicted the HLA-A and HLA-B alleles for most subjects in the first cohort. The classifier was reported to diagnose cytomegalovirus status with high specificity and sensitivity in both the original and validation cohorts. The 87-base-pair reads could not distinguish some IMGT-functional V segments, including TRBV6-2 and TRBV6-3, so those segments were excluded. A cluster of highly shared sequence variants was judged likely to represent a technical artifact of the sequencing pipeline. For the cohort, immune exposure information was limited to CMV serostatus. An earlier analysis of roughly 570 of the donors showed that most TCR beta V segments appeared in productive rearrangements either about 90% or about 30% of the time, which broadly matched IMGT annotations. When HLA alleles, especially DR and DQ, strongly co-occurred, TCR associations were difficult to assign to individual alleles. A later analysis found that most CMV-associated TCR beta chains appeared HLA-restricted, with HLA associations seemingly driven largely by CMV exposure. Because HLA typing was unavailable for some donors at each locus, only the typed subset was used in association tests. Specific HLA alleles were associated with roughly 16,000 TCR beta sequences at a false discovery rate of 0.05 in a later analysis. In vitro tests confirmed that a few of the cytomegalovirus-associated TCR beta chains recognize cytomegalovirus antigens. Roughly uniform sequencing depth across donors was assumed in presence/absence analyses, although this assumption may not hold. The study gave a list of around 170 TCR beta chains associated with cytomegalovirus. According to a later analysis, parvovirus B19, influenza, CMV and Epstein-Barr virus appeared linked to several top co-occurrence clusters. Most TCR sequences were seen in very few donors, while some public TCRs were found in many individuals. Because counts were too low, 15 to 20 rarely observed V segments, including chromosome 9 orphons, were excluded from the earlier analysis of roughly 580 of the donors. The cohort was sequenced for TCR beta chains only, and without alpha or paired-chain data the features that could be detected were limited. Compared with equally common non-associated chains, HLA-associated TCR beta chains in a later analysis were more clonally expanded and had lower generation probabilities. Correlated functional status among segregating V segments might reflect linkage disequilibrium, but an unknown experimental factor could not be ruled out. V-gene and J-gene trimming of TCR beta chains was associated with a missense DCLRE1C variant in a later genetic analysis, and the association was replicated in an independent cohort. According to the authors, the approach could potentially be generalized to other disease states and immunological phenotypes. In a later analysis, the rate of TCR association differed among HLA loci, with DRB1 alleles having the most associated TCRs and HLA-C alleles having the fewest.

The cohort consisted of 670 or so healthy bone marrow donors. At the time of sampling, every cohort member was nominally healthy, though immune exposures that went unrecorded were likely present. The donor tested CMV seronegative and was one of the 352 seronegative cohort members. Every donor gave a peripheral blood sample, and the peripheral blood mononuclear cells from that sample were used for TCR beta sequencing. The Qiagen DNeasy Blood Extraction Kit was used to extract genomic DNA from the blood cell samples. The library came from the immunoSEQ multiplex PCR assay. The multiplex PCR relied on a mix of 60 forward primers for TCR Vbeta segments and 13 reverse primers for TCR Jbeta segments. The CDR3 region of rearranged TCR beta genes was amplified from genomic DNA with a multiplex PCR assay. Amplified TCR beta libraries were sequenced as 87-base-pair reads on the Illumina HiSeq System. The study's processing was this. In a later analysis, approximately 74 million unique TCR beta chains were counted across the 650 to 700 repertoires, and roughly 11 million of these chains were shared by at least two donors. A nearest-neighbor algorithm error-corrected the raw reads and collapsed the reads into unique sequences, merging closely related sequences to remove PCR and sequencing errors. To assign V, D and J gene segments, CDR3 sequences were aligned to IMGT reference sequences. Each retained sequence needed at least a six-nucleotide match to both a V gene segment and a J gene segment. Rearrangements were classified as productive when the CDR3 lacked stop codons and remained in frame with V and J, and all other rearrangements were classified as non-productive. Following IMGT convention, CDR3 was defined as the stretch from the second conserved V-encoded cysteine to the conserved J-encoded phenylalanine. In an earlier analysis of 550 to 650 of the donors, sequences lacking an unambiguous match to a single V gene segment were excluded. An earlier analysis of several hundred of the donors called V segments functional above 56.7% productive rearrangements and segregating when the between-donor standard deviation exceeded 5%. A statistical classification framework was built for diagnosing cytomegalovirus status from the catalog of TCR beta chain sequences. In a later analysis, TCR nucleotide sequences were compared against IMGT/GENE-DB human TR gene sequences so that V and J genes could be assigned. The TCRdist pipeline was used in a later analysis to assign CDR3 sequences and most-parsimonious VDJ recombination scenarios. In a later analysis, each TCR beta chain was defined by its CDR3 amino acid sequence together with its V-gene family, and reads lacking a unique V-gene family were excluded. To address suspected cross-contamination and a sequencing artifact, a later analysis removed 450 to 700 highly shared, low-generation-probability nucleotide sequences. In a later analysis, a clonal expansion index was calculated for each public chain from normalized within-repertoire ranks of inferred template counts. In a later analysis, generation probabilities were computed with a VDJ recombination model fitted to out-of-frame rearrangements, and the resulting probabilities were checked against IGoR. In a later analysis, TCR-TCR, TCR-HLA and TCR-CMV co-occurrence was scored with hypergeometric tests, and a repertoire-size bias correction was applied to TCR pairs. To estimate false discovery rates, a later analysis permuted the HLA or CMV assignments 20 times. A later analysis grouped co-occurring TCRs with DBSCAN, adding TCRdist sequence similarity when clustering within HLA-allele-positive subsets. Co-occurrence clustering excluded repertoires with fewer than 30,000 or more than 120,000 public chains, plus five with anomalous nucleotide sharing. The table was pulled from immuneACCESS by TCRdb, which kept in-frame rearrangements only. Such tables lose some clones; where checked, under half of the loss comes from unresolved V genes, and the rest has no known cause. V and J calls and clone size are copied from that table; D and trimming were computed from the DNA. The sample yields some 160,000 clones; 60% to 80% were counted once. The ten largest clones capture about 1.3% of the sample.

Trimmed from V: 2 bases; trimmed from J: 7 bases; junction bases lacking a gene match: 9. The cysteine opens and the phenylalanine closes a CDR3 of 15 amino acids. The read is trimmed to its CDR3 DNA, 45 bases read in frame from base 1. Based on the germline V gene, the CDR1 and CDR2 sequences are MNHEY and SVGAGI. This clone occurred a few times. What this receptor recognizes is not known. No much larger clone exists at a distance of one base, and base qualities are not known. The receptor chain draws on TRBV6-5 and TRBJ2-7; TRBD1 fits 9 bases in the junction. This clonotype originated in a male donor in good health and CMV-seronegative. The sequenced sample consisted of PBMCs. The DNA reads TGTGCCAGCAGTTACGAAGGGACAGGGACGTGGGAGCAGTACTTC. This encodes CASSYEGTGTWEQYF.